Below, 14 T cell receptor beta chains from the same sample are listed, as sequenced in a study of regulatory T cells in long-lasting Graves disease. iRepertoire HTBI primers and Arm-PCR of CDR3 regions built TCR beta libraries. TCRdb re-analysed the multiplex PCR reads in MiXCR, keeping a single row per CDR3 protein. Among fewer than 400,000 distinct CDR3 sequences listed, 18% were seen once. The time point is: newly diagnosed GD, antithyroid drugs for less than 3 months. From PBMCs, RNA was extracted and then used to make the TCR library. This sample comprised peripheral blood mononuclear cells (PBMCs), obtained at new diagnosis, from a patient treated with antithyroid drugs. These TCRs come from a female donor with Graves disease.

There are many counts of this clonotype. V is TRBV11-3 and J is TRBJ2-3; D uncertain. Trimming removed 1 base from V and 1 base from J, with 12 bases in between. Germline CDR1 is SGHNT and CDR2 is YENEEA. This CDR3 is built from 16 residues. The CDR3 spells CASSLVSLRGTDTQYF. CDR3 coding DNA: TGTGCCAGCAGCTTAGTGTCCCTCCGGGGCACAGATACGCAGTATTTT.

This clonotype was picked up many times. V and J are TRBV28 and TRBJ2-3; D not certain. Germline-derived CDR1 and CDR2 are MDHEN and SYDVKM. The CDR3 runs 12 residues. Trimming left V 7 bases short and J 1 base short, with 6 bases between. For the CDR3, the DNA is TGTGCCAGCACCCGCGGCACAGATACGCAGTATTTT. Protein: CASTRGTDTQYF.

This clonotype appeared many times. J is TRBJ2-3 and V is TRBV11-2; 9 positions match TRBD2. The CDR3 consists of 17 residues. Germline CDR1 SGHAT, CDR2 FQNNGV. V shed 3 bases and J 2 bases; nucleotides not matched to a gene: 9. The CDR3 sequence: CASSFFGIAGDTDTQYF. The CDR3 bases are TGTGCCAGCAGCTTCTTTGGTATAGCGGGAGACACAGATACGCAGTATTTT.

V gene TRBV11-2 combines with J gene TRBJ2-3; TRBD1 matches 9 bases. Germline trimming cut 5 bases from V and 4 bases from J; bases unmatched to any gene: 10. The CDR3 runs 16 residues. In germline, CDR1 is SGHAT, CDR2 FQNNGV. The CDR3 DNA reads TGTGCCAGCAGCCAGCCAGAACAGGGGGCGGCAGATACGCAGTATTTT. This encodes CASSQPEQGAADTQYF.

This clonotype was observed at least ten times. The rearrangement uses TRBV5-6 and TRBJ1-1, with D hard to call. V was pared by 0 bases and J by 8 bases, with 17 bases between. Germline V lookup: CDR1 SGHDT, CDR2 YYEEEE. The CDR3 sequence is 15 residues long. The CDR3 loop reads CASSLDTFAYKEAFF. CDR3 coding DNA: TGTGCCAGCAGCTTGGATACGTTTGCCTATAAAGAAGCTTTCTTT.

J is TRBJ2-7 and V is TRBV20-1; 9 nucleotides match TRBD2. Germline values: CDR1 DFQATT, CDR2 SNEGSKA (reference sequence). The V segment lost 3 bases and the J segment 3 bases; nucleotides outside the gene matches: 18. The CDR3 totals 18 residues. CDR3 coding DNA: TGCAGTGCTAGGGGTTCCCGGGCCGGGCTAGCGGGAAACTACGAGCAGTACTTC. It encodes CSARGSRAGLAGNYEQYF.

This clonotype was seen at least ten times. J is TRBJ2-7 and V is TRBV20-1; D unresolved. The CDR3 has 15 amino acids. In germline, CDR1 is DFQATT, CDR2 SNEGSKA (reference sequence). V lost 5 bases and J lost 1, with 18 bases in between. Written as DNA, the CDR3 is TGCAGTGCTGCCCCGGGCCACGACCCGTCCTACGAGCAGTACTTC. Its protein is CSAAPGHDPSYEQYF.

In this sample, this clonotype turned up once. This rearrangement joins TRBV25-1 to TRBJ2-7; 8 bases line up with TRBD2. V lost 3 bases to trimming and J lost 3 bases; unmatched junction nucleotides: 4. The germline V gene encodes CDR1 MGHDK and CDR2 SYGVNS. The CDR3 sequence is 14 residues long. The CDR3 DNA is TGTGCCAGCAGTGAGTACCGGGGGGGCTACGAGCAGTACTTC. It specifies CASSEYRGGYEQYF.

The V gene is TRBV20-1, the J gene TRBJ1-1; TRBD1 aligns across 7 bases. This CDR3 is 14 amino acids long. Germline assignment: CDR1 DFQATT and CDR2 SNEGSKA (reference sequence). The trim removed 3 bases at V and 4 bases at J, leaving 8 bases unmatched. The CDR3 DNA reads TGCAGTGCTAGGGAGGGGGCGGGCGGCACTGAAGCTTTCTTT. Amino acids: CSAREGAGGTEAFF.

This clonotype rates as medium-sized (0.01 to 0.1%). The chain links TRBV7-3 to TRBJ2-2, with 8 bases matching TRBD2. CDR1 SGHTA and CDR2 FQGTGA come from the germline V gene. The CDR3 is 15 amino acids. The V and J ends lost 3 bases and 5 bases, in that order; junction bases with no gene match: 5. CDR3 nucleotide sequence: TGTGCCAGCAGCTTCAGCGGGAGAGGTACCGGGGAGCTGTTTTTT. It encodes CASSFSGRGTGELFF.

This clonotype was detected ten times or more. The chain links TRBV6-2 or TRBV6-3 to TRBJ2-7; the D is unclear. Germline-derived CDR1 and CDR2 are MNHEY and SVGEGT. Trimming removed 0 bases at V and 2 bases at J, with 5 bases between. The CDR3 length is 13 residues. The CDR3 region has the DNA TGTGCCAGCAGTTACTCTACCCCCTACGAGCAGTACTTC. Translation: CASSYSTPYEQYF.

This clonotype was observed many times. The chain employs TRBV5-1 and TRBJ1-1; D is possibly TRBD1 (6 bases). The V end lost 6 bases, the J end lost 0 bases, and 21 bases lay between the germline ends. This CDR3 is built from 17 residues. Germline values: CDR1 SGHRS, CDR2 YFSETQ. CDR3 region: CASIPRAGDSMNTEAFF. In DNA form, the CDR3 reads TGCGCCAGCATCCCGCGGGCAGGGGACTCCATGAACACTGAAGCTTTCTTT.

This clonotype was recorded once. The likely explanation is a read error, given a far larger clone one base away. The V call is TRBV2, the J call TRBJ1-4; unclear D gene. TRBJ1-6 explains the end of the DNA better; the J call may be wrong. Germline V CDR1 and CDR2: SNHLY, FYNNEI. The CDR3 runs to 14 residues. Written as DNA, the CDR3 is TGTGTCAGCAGTTTCCGGACGACTAATTCACCCCTCCACTTT. Protein: CVSSFRTTNSPLHF.

V and J are TRBV24-1 and TRBJ2-3; tentative D call: TRBD1 (6 bases). Per the germline V gene, CDR1 is KGHDR and CDR2 is SFDVKD. This CDR3 has 12 amino acids. Between the trimmed V and J ends, which lost 8 bases and 3 bases, there was a span of 8 bases. CDR3 residues: CATTGVTDTQYF. The CDR3 nucleotides are TGTGCCACCACAGGGGTAACAGATACGCAGTATTTT.